This T cell receptor beta chain was retrieved from a study of cytomegalovirus exposure and HLA in healthy donors. Overall study context: Samples from HLA-typed donors yielded about 85 million unique TCRs in an early data release. Broader study findings: Testing in vitro showed a few CMV-associated chains specific for CMV antigens.

As regards this clone: The antigen is not known.

This PCR relied on a set of 60 Vbeta primers and 13 Jbeta primers. Repertoires were generated with immunoSEQ multiplex PCR, while TCRdb's copy carries only in-frame clones and drops some. The data show 250,000 to 300,000 clones, 84% seen once. CDR3 length: 14 amino acids. In germline, CDR1 is MNHEY, CDR2 SMNVEV (reference sequence). Trimming stripped 3 bases from V and 5 bases from J, with 11 bases between. This clonotype originated in a woman aged 40 to 49 in good health and CMV-seropositive. The V and J genes are TRBV27 and TRBJ1-5, with D unclear. The sample taken for sequencing was PBMCs. This CDR3 is CASSFAGFDQPQHF. In nucleotides, the CDR3 is TGTGCCAGCAGTTTTGCGGGTTTCGATCAGCCCCAGCATTTT.